The 3 T cell receptor beta chains reported below all come from one sample, sequenced in a study of blood T cell repertoires in COVID-19. Method: immunoSEQ multiplex PCR; TCRdb's copy keeps in-frame clones and lacks some. The sample has 210,000 or so clones, just under 80% seen once. The sample consisted of peripheral blood. The receptor source for this set is a woman of 80 years or more with active or convalescent COVID-19.

About this clone itself: Other DNA sequences in this sample translate to the same CDR3. The CDR3 region is CASSLDRDQPQHF. The DNA for the CDR3 is TGTGCCAGCAGCTTAGATCGCGATCAGCCCCAGCATTTT. The chain joins TRBV11-2 to TRBJ1-5, with unresolved D. The CDR3 extends over 13 amino acids. From germline, CDR1 is SGHAT and CDR2 FQNNGV. The V end was cut by 0 bases, the J end by 5 bases, with 5 bases between.

The chain couples TRBV5-1 to TRBJ1-2; TRBD1 matches at 7 bases. Per germline, CDR1 SGHRS and CDR2 YFSETQ. This CDR3 comprises 14 residues. The ends lost 3 bases at V and 8 bases at J; junction bases unmatched: 10. This chain's CDR3 is CASSSTQGTVGYTF. The CDR3 bases are TGCGCCAGCAGCTCGACACAGGGGACCGTCGGCTACACCTTC.

The chain recombines TRBV10-3 with TRBJ2-1; 11 positions agree with TRBD2. CDR1 is ENHRY and CDR2 is SYGVKD in the germline V gene. V shed 4 bases, J shed 7 bases, and the junction held 9 bases outside the gene matches. The CDR3 length is 16 residues. The CDR3 region is CAISGKASGGSNEQFF. For the CDR3, the DNA is TGTGCCATCAGTGGAAAGGCTAGCGGGGGGAGTAATGAGCAGTTCTTC.